This entry lists 13 T cell receptor beta chains sequenced from one sample in a study of blood T cell repertoires in COVID-19 (dated by TCRdb to the early 2020s). Libraries were built with the immunoSEQ multiplex PCR assay. TCRdb provides this immuneACCESS table in a form limited to in-frame rearrangements. Some clones are lacking; in checked studies, under half of them reflect an unresolved V gene, and why the rest are absent is not known. The sample table shows 300,000 to 450,000 clones, and 70% to 90% are seen once. Under 4% of the sample is taken by the ten largest. The sample was peripheral blood. The source is a woman aged 25 to 39 with COVID-19, enrolled during active disease.

Remarks on this clone: The sample contains more than one DNA sequence encoding this CDR3. This CDR3 is CASSLGLAGETQYF. CDR3 sequence (DNA): TGTGCCAGCAGCTTGGGACTAGCGGGAGAGACCCAGTACTTC. J is TRBJ2-5 and V is TRBV7-2; 12 positions match TRBD2. Germline CDR1 reads SGHTA; CDR2 reads FQGNSA. V dropped 3 bases and J dropped 4; count of bases not matched to a gene: 0. The CDR3 is made up of 14 amino acids.

V gene TRBV5-4 combines with J gene TRBJ2-1, with 7 positions matching TRBD2. Germline V gene sequence: CDR1 SGHNT, CDR2 YYREEE (reference sequence). CDR3 length: 15 residues. V trimming: 0 bases; J trimming: 8 bases; junction bases outside the gene matches: 8. The CDR3 loop is CASSLAELAPDEQFF. The CDR3 region has the DNA TGTGCCAGCAGCTTGGCCGAACTAGCGCCTGATGAGCAGTTCTTC.

The gene calls are TRBV18 and TRBJ1-3; D might be TRBD1 (5 bases). Germline lookup yields CDR1 KGHSH and CDR2 LQKENI. Trimming shortened V by 3 bases and J by 5 bases, and 11 bases separated the two germline ends. The CDR3 consists of 14 residues. The CDR3 DNA reads TGTGCCAGCTCACCCGGCGGGGCACGAAACACCATATATTTT. Translated: CASSPGGARNTIYF.

The CDR3 spells CASSESREGIRNTQYF. The CDR3 DNA reads as TGTGCCAGCAGTGAGTCCAGGGAGGGAATTAGGAATACGCAGTATTTT. The V call is TRBV6-4, the J call TRBJ2-3; the match to TRBD2 covers 7 bases. The CDR3 spans 16 residues. CDR1 MRHNA and CDR2 SNTAGT come from the germline V gene. Trimming cost V 3 bases and J 7 bases; bases outside gene matches: 13.

V usage is TRBV7-2 and J usage is TRBJ2-3; 10 bases agree with TRBD2. The J segment lost 2 bases and the V segment lost 5 bases, leaving 7 bases of the junction unmatched. The CDR3 length is 16 residues. Germline V gene data show CDR1 as SGHTA and CDR2 as FQGNSA. The CDR3 loop is CASSTRAGGTTDTQYF. CDR3 nucleotide sequence: TGTGCCAGCAGCACCCGAGCGGGGGGGACCACAGATACGCAGTATTTT.

This chain joins TRBV10-2 and TRBJ1-5, with a weak D call TRBD1 (5 bases). V was clipped by 3 bases and J by 0 bases, with 18 bases between them. This CDR3 region has 18 residues. Germline V CDR1 and CDR2: WSHSY, SAAADI. CDR3 sequence reads: CASSDSQGLASSNQPQHF. The CDR3 coding sequence is TGCGCCAGCAGTGATTCCCAGGGACTGGCTTCTAGCAATCAGCCCCAGCATTTT.

The rearrangement links TRBV9 to TRBJ2-1; 7 positions agree with TRBD2. From germline, CDR1 is SGDLS and CDR2 YYNGEE. Losses at the gene ends were 0 bases for V and 7 bases for J; bases not matched to a gene: 10. This CDR3 is built from 16 residues. The CDR3 spells CASSVGVLAVTNEQFF. The CDR3 DNA reads as TGTGCCAGCAGCGTAGGGGTCCTAGCGGTAACAAATGAGCAGTTCTTC. Full variable domain (outside the CDR3, taken from reference TRBV9 and TRBJ2-1): DSGVTQTPKHLITATGQRVTLRCSPRSGDLSVYWYQQSLDQGLQFLIQYYNGEERAKGNILERFSAQQFPDLHSELNLSSLELGDSALYFCASSVGVLAVTNEQFFGPGTRLTVL.

The V call is TRBV7-2, the J call TRBJ2-1; tentatively, D is TRBD1 (6 bases). The CDR3 consists of 14 residues. Trimming removed 4 bases from V and 6 bases from J, with 13 bases in between. CDR1 SGHTA and CDR2 FQGNSA come from the germline V gene. The CDR3 DNA reads TGTGCCAGCAGCTCCGACAGGCCACCCAATGAGCAGTTCTTC. Its protein product is CASSSDRPPNEQFF. Together with reference TRBV7-2 and TRBJ2-1, the CDR3 gives the full variable domain: GAGVSQSPSNKVTEKGKDVELRCDPISGHTALYWYRQSLGQGLEFLIYFQGNSAPDKSGLPSDRFSAERTGGSVSTLTIQRTQQEDSAVYLCASSSDRPPNEQFFGPGTRLTVL.

The gene calls are TRBV6-1 and TRBJ1-5, with D perhaps TRBD1 (6 bases). V lost 4 bases to trimming and J lost 2 bases, with 15 bases between them. This CDR3 has 16 residues. Per the germline V gene, CDR1 is MNHNS and CDR2 is SASEGT. The CDR3 sequence: CASSGSGDAGNQPQHF. The CDR3 DNA reads TGTGCCAGCAGTGGATCAGGGGATGCGGGCAATCAGCCCCAGCATTTT.

This clone was seen only a few times. The rearrangement joins TRBV5-5 to TRBJ1-6; D is unclear. This CDR3 spans 15 amino acids. The V gene's germline CDR1 is SGHKS and CDR2 YYEKEE (reference sequence). The V and J ends lost 4 bases and 8 bases respectively, with 16 bases between them. The CDR3 nucleotides are TGTGCCAGCAGCCAGTCCCTAACGGACTATTCACCCCTCCACTTT. It encodes CASSQSLTDYSPLHF.

This clone has just a few counts. In nucleotides, the CDR3 is TGCGCCAGCAGCCAAACAGGGGGCGAGGGCACTGAAGCTTTCTTT. It is translated as CASSQTGGEGTEAFF. V is TRBV4-1 and J is TRBJ1-1, with 9 bases identical to TRBD1. The CDR3 has 15 residues. Germline trimming cut 2 bases from V and 4 bases from J; bases unmatched to any gene: 5. Germline CDR1 MGHRA, CDR2 YSYEKL.

The chain uses TRBV5-6 and TRBJ1-1, with 7 bases fitting TRBD1. The CDR3 is 14 residues long. Germline trimming cut 0 bases from V and 7 bases from J; bases unmatched to any gene: 6. Germline CDR1 SGHDT, CDR2 YYEEEE. CDR3 nucleotides: TGTGCCAGCAGCTTGGCCGACAGGGTCCATGAAGCTTTCTTT. This encodes CASSLADRVHEAFF.

The V gene is TRBV5-4, the J gene TRBJ2-1; D remains ambiguous. The CDR3 runs to 14 residues. Per the germline V gene, CDR1 is SGHNT and CDR2 is YYREEE (reference sequence). Trimming took off 5 bases at V and 0 bases at J, with 9 bases between the two ends. The CDR3 DNA reads as TGTGCCAGCAGAGTACAGAGCTCCTACAATGAGCAGTTCTTC. It is translated as CASRVQSSYNEQFF.